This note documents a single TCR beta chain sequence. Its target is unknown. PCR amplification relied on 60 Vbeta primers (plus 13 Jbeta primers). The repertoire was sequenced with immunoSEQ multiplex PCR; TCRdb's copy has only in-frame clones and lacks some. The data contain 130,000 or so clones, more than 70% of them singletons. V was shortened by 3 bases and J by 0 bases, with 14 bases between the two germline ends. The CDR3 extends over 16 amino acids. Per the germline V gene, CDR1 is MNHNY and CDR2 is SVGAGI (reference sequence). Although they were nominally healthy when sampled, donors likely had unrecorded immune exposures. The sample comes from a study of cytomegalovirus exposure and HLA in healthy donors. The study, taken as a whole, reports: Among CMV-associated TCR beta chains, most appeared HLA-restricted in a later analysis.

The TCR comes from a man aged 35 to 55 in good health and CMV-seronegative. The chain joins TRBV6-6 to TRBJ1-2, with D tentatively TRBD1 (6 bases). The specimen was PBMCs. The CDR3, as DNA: TGTGCCAGCAGTTATCCCAGGGACATCGCTAACTATGGCTACACCTTC. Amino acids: CASSYPRDIANYGYTF.